The rows below give T cell receptor beta chains drawn from one sample of a study of CXCR3-negative and CXCR3-positive naive CD8 T cells. TCRdb processed the 5' RACE reads again and assigns one entry to each CDR3 protein, with no DNA. This table lists about 130,000 distinct CDR3 sequences. Source material: naive CXCR3- CD8+ T cells from blood. The receptors shown here come from a human donor in good health. Some clones in this sample may be carry-over from other donors' samples. Both conserved end residues are part of each CDR3. The order of the fields is CDR3 protein, V gene, J gene.

CDR3aa: CSVEGGYYEQYF; v_gene: TRBV29-1; j_gene: TRBJ2-7
CDR3aa: CSVVWDSAYEQYF; v_gene: TRBV29-1; j_gene: TRBJ2-7
CDR3aa: CASSLWIRAGQNNEQFF; v_gene: TRBV7-6; j_gene: TRBJ2-1
CDR3aa: CSIPGQGILSEQFF; v_gene: TRBV29-1; j_gene: TRBJ2-1
CDR3aa: CASSSGGVHNEQFF; v_gene: TRBV11-3; j_gene: TRBJ2-1
CDR3aa: CASRPGISYEQCF; v_gene: TRBV12-3/TRBV12-4; j_gene: TRBJ2-7
CDR3aa: CASSPTSGPPGELFF; v_gene: TRBV4-2; j_gene: TRBJ2-2
CDR3aa: CASSQDRKNLYEQYF; v_gene: TRBV4-3; j_gene: TRBJ2-7
CDR3aa: CASSLTPPENTEAFF; v_gene: TRBV28; j_gene: TRBJ1-1
CDR3aa: CASSDTSGSTDTQYF; v_gene: TRBV7-9; j_gene: TRBJ2-3
CDR3aa: CASAESLYNSPLHF; v_gene: TRBV12-3/TRBV12-4; j_gene: TRBJ1-6
CDR3aa: CSARVVEPAGEYQETQYF; v_gene: TRBV20-1; j_gene: TRBJ2-5
CDR3aa: CSVEDLGQGGYIQYF; v_gene: TRBV29-1; j_gene: TRBJ2-4
CDR3aa: CASSLSEELFF; v_gene: TRBV7-9; j_gene: TRBJ2-2
CDR3aa: CSVTGGDEKLFF; v_gene: TRBV29-1; j_gene: TRBJ1-4
CDR3aa: CASSLALAQGGSYEQYF; v_gene: TRBV7-7; j_gene: TRBJ2-7
CDR3aa: CASRDRAGSEAFF; v_gene: TRBV4-2; j_gene: TRBJ1-1
CDR3aa: CASSQSVGAEAFF; v_gene: TRBV16; j_gene: TRBJ1-1
CDR3aa: CASSPRQGDYYEQYF; v_gene: TRBV5-1; j_gene: TRBJ2-7
CDR3aa: CAWSGADSRTDTQYF; v_gene: TRBV30; j_gene: TRBJ2-3
CDR3aa: CASSSYSGRDQETQYF; v_gene: TRBV5-4; j_gene: TRBJ2-5
CDR3aa: CASSLNGEQFF; v_gene: TRBV11-3; j_gene: TRBJ2-1
CDR3aa: CATSRDRTGGSEQYF; v_gene: TRBV15; j_gene: TRBJ2-7
CDR3aa: CASSGPGLSLRQPSYNEQFF; v_gene: TRBV11-2; j_gene: TRBJ2-1
CDR3aa: CSARLTGLAGQETQYF; v_gene: TRBV20-1; j_gene: TRBJ2-5
CDR3aa: CASSDPAGGTDTQYF; v_gene: TRBV2; j_gene: TRBJ2-3
CDR3aa: CASSLEVGRRTYNEQFF; v_gene: TRBV7-2; j_gene: TRBJ2-1
CDR3aa: CASRWDREETQYF; v_gene: TRBV5-1; j_gene: TRBJ2-5
CDR3aa: CASSLDGRAQDTQYF; v_gene: TRBV5-1; j_gene: TRBJ2-5
CDR3aa: CASSFPSSGEPHGELFF; v_gene: TRBV28; j_gene: TRBJ2-2
CDR3aa: CASSLQGANQPQHF; v_gene: TRBV27; j_gene: TRBJ1-5
CDR3aa: CASSLGERMDTQYF; v_gene: TRBV28; j_gene: TRBJ2-3
CDR3aa: CATSSRGGYGYTF; v_gene: TRBV15; j_gene: TRBJ1-2
CDR3aa: CASVTVGSKNIQYF; v_gene: TRBV21-1; j_gene: TRBJ2-4
CDR3aa: CASTRAAGSWTDMNTEAFF; v_gene: TRBV6-2/TRBV6-3; j_gene: TRBJ1-1
CDR3aa: CASSQLGAGVRESDTQYF; v_gene: TRBV4-2; j_gene: TRBJ2-3
CDR3aa: CASSITRGFHEQYF; v_gene: TRBV28; j_gene: TRBJ2-7
CDR3aa: CASYKPGLAGTDTQYF; v_gene: TRBV16; j_gene: TRBJ2-3
CDR3aa: CSATGDGTEAFF; v_gene: TRBV29-1; j_gene: TRBJ1-1
CDR3aa: CASSTRLLRGYEQYF; v_gene: TRBV6-5; j_gene: TRBJ2-7
CDR3aa: CSATSGLAGGCGEQYF; v_gene: TRBV20-1; j_gene: TRBJ2-7
CDR3aa: CASSPGGGADTQYF; v_gene: TRBV5-5; j_gene: TRBJ2-3
CDR3aa: CASSLWGQLNEQFF; v_gene: TRBV28; j_gene: TRBJ2-1
CDR3aa: CASSSSDQPQHF; v_gene: TRBV7-9; j_gene: TRBJ1-5
CDR3aa: CASSLGTGIIGTEQFF; v_gene: TRBV5-1; j_gene: TRBJ2-1
CDR3aa: CSVEGEGTEAFF; v_gene: TRBV29-1; j_gene: TRBJ1-1
CDR3aa: CASSLVESNEQFF; v_gene: TRBV7-6; j_gene: TRBJ2-1
CDR3aa: CASSLAMRGDTDTQYF; v_gene: TRBV5-6; j_gene: TRBJ2-3
CDR3aa: CASSQPGTGSSEKLFF; v_gene: TRBV23-1; j_gene: TRBJ1-4
CDR3aa: CASTLGVGNQPQHF; v_gene: TRBV12-3/TRBV12-4; j_gene: TRBJ1-5
CDR3aa: CASSSGTGNTEAFF; v_gene: TRBV6-6; j_gene: TRBJ1-1
CDR3aa: CASSLGQWSNQPQHF; v_gene: TRBV5-6; j_gene: TRBJ1-5
CDR3aa: CSVESPGDYKQYF; v_gene: TRBV29-1; j_gene: TRBJ2-7
CDR3aa: CASSLRDRDGYTF; v_gene: TRBV9; j_gene: TRBJ1-2
CDR3aa: CASSQVTGTGVGHQPQHF; v_gene: TRBV4-1; j_gene: TRBJ1-5
CDR3aa: CASSDTGTVNTEAFF; v_gene: TRBV10-1; j_gene: TRBJ1-1
CDR3aa: CASSLVGPALGAFF; v_gene: TRBV7-2; j_gene: TRBJ1-1